The next 26 T cell receptor beta chains were all read from a single sample in a study of control samples from healthy donors and cancer patients. Data came from immunoSEQ multiplex PCR; TCRdb stores just in-frame clones and leaves some out. In the table there are about 35,000 clones, 93% of which are singletons. Material for sequencing was PBMCs. The receptor set was obtained from a middle-aged man with colorectal cancer.

This rearrangement joins TRBV5-4 to TRBJ2-5, with TRBD1 matching 8 bases. The V segment lost 3 bases and the J segment 0 bases; nucleotides outside the gene matches: 1. The CDR3 length is 14 residues. Germline values: CDR1 SGHNT, CDR2 YYREEE (reference sequence). The DNA of the CDR3 is TGTGCCAGCAGCTGGGACAGGTACCAAGAGACCCAGTACTTC. Translation: CASSWDRYQETQYF.

The chain has TRBV16 and TRBJ1-2; D ambiguous. Trimming pared 1 base from V and 4 bases from J, leaving 4 bases between. CDR1 is KGHSY and CDR2 is FQNENV in the germline V gene. The CDR3 totals 12 residues. CDR3 protein: CASSQFLYGYTF. DNA for the CDR3: TGTGCCAGCAGCCAATTCCTCTATGGCTACACCTTC.

The rearrangement joins TRBV5-4 to TRBJ2-5, with D perhaps TRBD1 (5 bases). Germline V lookup: CDR1 SGHNT, CDR2 YYREEE (reference sequence). V lost 0 bases and J 2 bases, leaving 11 bases between the germline ends. The CDR3 runs to 15 residues. CDR3 in amino acids: CASSLVGRDQETQYF. The CDR3 DNA reads as TGTGCCAGCAGCTTGGTAGGCAGGGATCAAGAGACCCAGTACTTC.

This chain joins TRBV6-5 and TRBJ2-5, with a weak D call TRBD1 (6 bases). The length of the CDR3 is 15 residues. Between the trimmed V and J ends, which lost 6 bases and 1 base, there was a span of 15 bases. Germline V gives CDR1 MNHEY, CDR2 SVGAGI. CDR3 in amino acids: CASSETRTAQETQYF. In DNA, the CDR3 is TGTGCCAGCAGCGAGACCAGGACAGCCCAAGAGACCCAGTACTTC.

The chain couples TRBV19 to TRBJ2-3; 9 bases are shared with TRBD1. Trimming at V came to 4 bases and at J to 4 bases, leaving 6 bases not matched to a gene. This CDR3 has 15 residues. In germline, CDR1 is LNHDA, CDR2 SQIVND (reference sequence). CDR3 nucleotides: TGTGCCAGTAGTAGAAGGACAGGGGCCTCAGATACGCAGTATTTT. Amino acid sequence: CASSRRTGASDTQYF.

CDR3 loop: CASSLGQGLFLETQYF. CDR3 bases: TGTGCCAGCAGCCTGGGACAGGGGTTGTTTTTGGAGACCCAGTACTTC. The gene calls are TRBV28 and TRBJ2-5; TRBD1 matches 10 bases. The CDR3 is made up of 16 amino acids. The V gene's germline CDR1 is MDHEN and CDR2 SYDVKM. The V segment lost 6 bases and the J segment 5 bases; nucleotides outside the gene matches: 12.

This rearrangement joins TRBV4-1 to TRBJ1-1; a possible D gene is TRBD1 (5 bases). There are 17 residues in the CDR3. From germline, CDR1 is MGHRA and CDR2 YSYEKL. V was shortened by 0 bases and J by 3 bases, with 17 bases between the two germline ends. The CDR3 region has the DNA TGCGCCAGCAGCCAAGATCGCCGGGGGACTAAATACACTGAAGCTTTCTTT. Translation gives CASSQDRRGTKYTEAFF.

The J gene is TRBJ1-5, the V gene TRBV9; D is unresolved. The germline gives CDR1 SGDLS, CDR2 YYNGEE. This CDR3 comprises 15 residues. V was shortened by 0 bases and J by 4 bases, with 11 bases between the two germline ends. Here the CDR3 reads CASSVDGGRNQPQHF. As DNA, the CDR3 is TGTGCCAGCAGCGTAGATGGAGGAAGGAATCAGCCCCAGCATTTT.

The chain is built from TRBV3-1 (or the pseudogene TRBV3-2) and TRBJ2-5; 7 positions agree with TRBD1. CDR1 and CDR2 (germline): LGHDT, YNNKEL (reference sequence). The CDR3 has 14 amino acids. J was trimmed by 2 bases and V by 4 bases; bases with no gene match: 4. The CDR3 here is CASSRGGQQETQYF. CDR3 nucleotides: TGTGCCAGCAGCCGAGGGGGACAGCAAGAGACCCAGTACTTC.

The chain combines TRBV7-8 with TRBJ1-2; 8 nucleotides match TRBD1. Germline CDR1 is SGHVS and CDR2 is FQNEAQ. There are 17 residues in the CDR3. The junction had 11 bases not matched to a gene; V was cut back by 1 base and J by 4 bases. The CDR3: CASSLGPQGARSYGYTF. The CDR3 coding sequence is TGTGCCAGCAGCTTAGGTCCCCAGGGGGCGCGGAGCTATGGCTACACCTTC. The variable domain in full, with the rest retrieved from reference TRBV7-8 and TRBJ1-2, is GAGVSQSPRYKVAKRGQDVALRCDPISGHVSLFWYQQALGQGPEFLTYFQNEAQLDKSGLPSDRFFAERPEGSVSTLKIQRTQQEDSAVYLCASSLGPQGARSYGYTFGSGTRLTVV.

The chain employs TRBV6-5 and TRBJ1-6; a weak D match, TRBD1 (5 bases). Trimming took 4 bases from V and 9 from J, leaving 13 bases between them. The CDR3 covers 14 residues. The germline CDR1 and CDR2 sequences are MNHEY and SVGAGI. The CDR3 loop reads CASSSGRASSPLHF. In DNA, the CDR3 is TGTGCCAGCAGTTCCGGCAGGGCCAGTTCACCCCTCCACTTT.

This clone was seen a handful of times. This chain links TRBV6-5 with TRBJ2-7; D is possibly TRBD1 (5 bases). The length of the CDR3 is 14 residues. Trimming removed 2 bases from V and 5 bases from J, with 13 bases in between. Germline loops: CDR1 MNHEY, CDR2 SVGAGI. The CDR3 here is CASSYQTRVHEQYF. The CDR3 nucleotides read TGTGCCAGCAGTTACCAGACCAGGGTCCACGAGCAGTACTTC.

This clone was recorded once. This chain connects TRBV30 to TRBJ2-1; D gene unclear. The CDR3 contains 13 residues. Trimming pared 3 bases from V and 2 bases from J, leaving 8 bases between. Germline V lookup: CDR1 GTSNPN, CDR2 SVGIG (reference sequence). The CDR3 bases are TGTGCCTGGAGCCCCCCACCCTACAATGAGCAGTTCTTC. Protein product: CAWSPPPYNEQFF.

The V and J genes are TRBV24-1 and TRBJ1-5; no clear D gene. This CDR3 is 12 amino acids long. Trimming cost V 5 bases and J 5 bases, with 6 bases left between them. CDR1 is KGHDR and CDR2 is SFDVKD in the germline V gene. CDR3 residues: CATSATDQPQHF. The CDR3, as DNA: TGTGCCACCAGTGCTACTGATCAGCCCCAGCATTTT.

The chain joins TRBV13 to TRBJ2-5; weak D call: TRBD2 (6 bases). This CDR3 is built from 14 residues. V lost 4 bases to trimming and J lost 4 bases, with 13 bases between them. CDR1 PRHDT and CDR2 FYEKMQ come from the germline V gene (reference sequence). The CDR3 DNA follows: TGTGCCAGCAGCTCATCCGGGACTCTAGAGACCCAGTACTTC. Protein: CASSSSGTLETQYF.

V and J are TRBV3-1 (or the pseudogene TRBV3-2) and TRBJ2-5, with TRBD1 matching over 7 bases. V gave up 4 bases and J gave up 4 bases; unmatched junction bases: 9. The CDR3 extends over 15 amino acids. Germline loops: CDR1 LGHDT, CDR2 YNNKEL (reference sequence). CDR3 sequence reads: CASSRSGTDGETQYF. The CDR3 DNA sequence: TGTGCCAGCAGCCGTTCCGGGACAGATGGAGAGACCCAGTACTTC.

This chain joins TRBV5-6 and TRBJ2-5; 11 nucleotides match TRBD2. The CDR3 sequence is 15 residues long. From germline, CDR1 is SGHDT and CDR2 YYEEEE. Trimming took 2 bases from V and 5 from J; bases not matched to a gene: 5. The CDR3 DNA follows: TGTGCCAGCAGCTTTTCTAGCGGGGGGTTCGAGACCCAGTACTTC. It codes for CASSFSSGGFETQYF.

The V and J genes are TRBV12-3 or TRBV12-4 and TRBJ2-7; unclear D gene. Trimming cost V 1 base and J 6 bases, with 7 bases left between them. The CDR3 is 12 amino acids. CDR3 protein: CASSLEVSEQYF. The CDR3 region has the DNA TGTGCCAGCAGTTTAGAGGTCAGCGAGCAGTACTTC.

The gene calls are TRBV5-1 and TRBJ2-1, with D hard to call. Germline CDR1 is SGHRS and CDR2 is YFSETQ. V was pared by 1 base and J by 3 bases, with 11 bases between. The length of the CDR3 is 15 residues. The CDR3 protein is CASSLSTTIYNEQFF. In DNA form, the CDR3 reads TGCGCCAGCAGCTTGTCTACGACCATCTACAATGAGCAGTTCTTC. The variable domain in full, with the rest retrieved from reference TRBV5-1 and TRBJ2-1, is KAGVTQTPRYLIKTRGQQVTLSCSPISGHRSVSWYQQTPGQGLQFLFEYFSETQRNKGNFPGRFSGRQFSNSRSEMNVSTLELGDSALYLCASSLSTTIYNEQFFGPGTRLTVL.

The chain uses TRBV3-1 (or the pseudogene TRBV3-2) and TRBJ2-7; tentatively, D is TRBD2 (6 bases). The germline V gene has CDR1 LGHDT and CDR2 YNNKEL (reference sequence). V lost 4 bases to trimming and J lost 7 bases, with 11 bases between them. The CDR3 totals 12 residues. The CDR3 loop reads CASSLSGGEQYF. The CDR3 nucleotides are TGTGCCAGCAGCCTAAGCGGAGGGGAGCAGTACTTC.

The V gene is TRBV4-2, the J gene TRBJ2-7; 11 nucleotides line up with TRBD2. The V gene end was trimmed by 3 bases and the J gene end by 5 bases; junction bases not matched to a gene: 9. Per germline, CDR1 LGHNA and CDR2 YNFKEQ. CDR3 size: 16 residues. CDR3 loop: CASSHGVAGGPHEQYF. The CDR3 DNA reads as TGTGCCAGCAGCCACGGAGTAGCGGGGGGGCCTCACGAGCAGTACTTC.

The chain recombines TRBV12-3 or TRBV12-4 with TRBJ1-5; D is uncertain. The CDR3 covers 13 residues. V was shortened by 3 bases and J by 0 bases, with 3 bases between the two germline ends. The DNA of the CDR3 is TGTGCCAGCAGTTTTAGTAGCAATCAGCCCCAGCATTTT. Protein product: CASSFSSNQPQHF.

The V and J genes are TRBV5-1 and TRBJ2-5; no clear D. Germline CDR1 is SGHRS and CDR2 is YFSETQ. This CDR3 has 14 residues. V lost 3 bases and J lost 2, with 11 bases in between. The CDR3 loop is CASSSAVLQETQYF. In DNA, the CDR3 is TGCGCCAGCAGCTCGGCAGTCCTACAAGAGACCCAGTACTTC. Using reference TRBV5-1 and TRBJ2-5 for the parts outside the CDR3, the full variable domain is KAGVTQTPRYLIKTRGQQVTLSCSPISGHRSVSWYQQTPGQGLQFLFEYFSETQRNKGNFPGRFSGRQFSNSRSEMNVSTLELGDSALYLCASSSAVLQETQYFGPGTRLLVL.

This clone occurred a few times. The CDR3, as DNA: TGTGCCAGCAGTGGGGACGAGTCCCCAATGCCCCAGCATTTT. Translated: CASSGDESPMPQHF. This chain joins TRBV6-2 or TRBV6-3 and TRBJ1-5; D is perhaps TRBD1 (5 bases). V lost 5 bases and J lost 9, with 17 bases in between. Germline values: CDR1 MNHEY, CDR2 SVGEGT. This CDR3 has 14 residues.

This sequence joins TRBV19 and TRBJ1-6, with 7 bases identical to TRBD1. The germline gives CDR1 LNHDA, CDR2 SQIVND (reference sequence). The CDR3 runs to 14 residues. V was pared by 5 bases and J by 5 bases, with 3 bases of the junction left unmatched. CDR3 nucleotides: TGTGCCAGTAGTCCCGGGACAGATAATTCACCCCTCCACTTT. As protein: CASSPGTDNSPLHF.

DNA of the CDR3: TGTGCCAGCAGCCAAGGGTTAGGGGGGCGGGATACGCAGTATTTT. This gives the protein CASSQGLGGRDTQYF. The chain has TRBV3-1 (or the pseudogene TRBV3-2) and TRBJ2-3; either TRBD1 or TRBD2 may supply D (6 bases each). The CDR3 is 15 residues long. Trimming took off 1 base at V and 6 bases at J, with 14 bases between the two ends. CDR1 is LGHDT, CDR2 YNNKEL, per germline (reference sequence).